What follows are 9 T cell receptor beta chains derived from one specimen sequenced in a study of PD-1 blockade in classical Hodgkin lymphoma. Method: immunoSEQ multiplex PCR; TCRdb's copy keeps in-frame clones and lacks some. Of 6,000 to 10,000 clones listed, about four fifths are singletons. The time point is: cycle 4 day 1 (C4D1), after 6 weeks of nivolumab. Every patient was affected by relapse after autologous stem cell transplantation, while exposure to brentuximab vedotin was not uniform. The sequencing here drew on peripheral blood mononuclear cells (PBMCs), taken before the fourth cycle of nivolumab. Receptor source: a human donor with classical Hodgkin lymphoma.

This chain links TRBV28 with TRBJ2-1, with 7 bases matching TRBD1. After removal of 6 bases from V and 15 bases from J, the junction contained 11 bases not matched to a gene. The CDR3 loop spans 12 amino acids. The germline CDR1 and CDR2 sequences are MDHEN and SYDVKM. The chain's CDR3 is CASRLLEGATFF. In DNA form, the CDR3 reads TGTGCCAGCAGGTTACTAGAGGGGGCGACGTTCTTC.

V and J are TRBV28 and TRBJ1-6; 7 bases agree with TRBD1. Germline V lookup: CDR1 MDHEN, CDR2 SYDVKM. V lost 5 bases, J lost 8 bases, and 9 bases stayed unmatched. The CDR3 covers 15 residues. The CDR3 loop is CASSIAEGAYSPLHF. For the CDR3, the DNA is TGTGCCAGCAGTATTGCCGAGGGGGCTTATTCACCCCTCCACTTT.

This sequence joins TRBV5-6 and TRBJ2-5; D unresolved. Germline lookup yields CDR1 SGHDT and CDR2 YYEEEE. Trimming pared 1 base from V and 5 bases from J, leaving 12 bases between. The CDR3 is 14 amino acids. The CDR3 DNA is TGTGCCAGCAGCTTGACTGGGTTGGGGGAGACCCAGTACTTC. Its protein product is CASSLTGLGETQYF.

The chain has TRBV6-5 and TRBJ2-1, with D unresolved. The CDR3 sequence is 13 residues long. Per germline, CDR1 MNHEY and CDR2 SVGAGI. V dropped 0 bases and J dropped 8 bases, with 8 bases sitting between them. In DNA form, the CDR3 reads TGTGCCAGCAGTTACTCTAGGAGACATGAGCAGTTCTTC. Amino acids: CASSYSRRHEQFF.

Written as DNA, the CDR3 is TGTGCCAGCAGTCTACCAAATCAGCCCCAGCATTTT. Amino acids: CASSLPNQPQHF. V and J are TRBV28 and TRBJ1-5; D is unclear. V gave up 5 bases and J gave up 4 bases, with 6 bases separating them. Germline V CDR1 and CDR2: MDHEN, SYDVKM. The CDR3 is 12 amino acids.

A note on this clone: This same CDR3 is encoded by further DNA sequences in the sample. The V call is TRBV19, the J call TRBJ1-6; the match to TRBD1 covers 7 bases. CDR1 is LNHDA, CDR2 SQIVND, per germline (reference sequence). Unmatched junction bases numbered 13, after V lost 4 bases and J lost 7 bases. The CDR3 has 17 amino acids. For the CDR3, the DNA is TGTGCCAGTAGTACGAAATCTGGGACAGCGGACAATTCACCCCTCCACTTT. Its protein product is CASSTKSGTADNSPLHF.

The chain carries TRBV28 and TRBJ2-3; TRBD2 aligns across 8 bases. Germline CDR1 reads MDHEN; CDR2 reads SYDVKM. The J segment lost 3 bases and the V segment lost 5 bases, leaving 4 bases of the junction unmatched. The CDR3 is made up of 14 amino acids. The CDR3 here is CASSPRGGTDTQYF. DNA of the CDR3: TGTGCCAGCAGTCCCCGGGGGGGTACAGATACGCAGTATTTT.

The V gene is TRBV28, the J gene TRBJ1-2; 8 bases match TRBD1. Losses at the gene ends were 5 bases for V and 2 bases for J; bases not matched to a gene: 4. There are 14 residues in the CDR3. In germline, CDR1 is MDHEN, CDR2 SYDVKM. The CDR3 nucleotides read TGTGCCAGCAGTGACGGGACAGGCAACTATGGCTACACCTTC. Translation gives CASSDGTGNYGYTF.

The chain uses TRBV2 and TRBJ2-1, with 10 nucleotides matching TRBD1. This CDR3 comprises 18 residues. Trimming cost V 9 bases and J 2 bases; bases outside gene matches: 16. Germline CDR1 reads SNHLY; CDR2 reads FYNNEI. The CDR3 DNA is TGTGCCAGTAAGTCCCGGGACAGGGGCCCGCGGACCTACAATGAGCAGTTCTTC. It is translated as CASKSRDRGPRTYNEQFF.